The present T cell receptor beta chain was sequenced within a study of T cell responses to AZD1222 COVID-19 vaccine. The CDR3 consists of 14 residues. V gave up 3 bases and J gave up 5 bases; unmatched junction bases: 4. Germline V gene data show CDR1 as SGHTA and CDR2 as FQGNSA. Notes on this clone: Its specificity is unknown.

Data came from immunoSEQ multiplex PCR; TCRdb stores just in-frame clones and leaves some out. The sample shows roughly 93,000 clones, roughly 89% of them seen only once. Study-level findings and limits: Clonal diversity was possibly underestimated, and the donors were mostly white British, with more females. Spike-specific TCR breadth and depth both grew after two AZD1222 doses. Across the whole spike, CD4 TCRs peaked at regions 160-218 and 743-854. The peak T cell response came first, and repertoires were sampled only after it.

The sequence was obtained from an adult who received the AZD1222 COVID-19 vaccine. V is TRBV7-2 and J is TRBJ2-3, with 8 bases fitting TRBD2. Sequenced here: peripheral blood, sampled 28 days after the second AZD1222 dose. CDR3 residues: CASSFRGGEDTQYF. The CDR3 region has the DNA TGTGCCAGCAGCTTCCGGGGGGGCGAAGATACGCAGTATTTT. Using reference TRBV7-2 and TRBJ2-3 for the parts outside the CDR3, the full variable domain is GAGVSQSPSNKVTEKGKDVELRCDPISGHTALYWYRQSLGQGLEFLIYFQGNSAPDKSGLPSDRFSAERTGGSVSTLTIQRTQQEDSAVYLCASSFRGGEDTQYFGPGTRLTVL.